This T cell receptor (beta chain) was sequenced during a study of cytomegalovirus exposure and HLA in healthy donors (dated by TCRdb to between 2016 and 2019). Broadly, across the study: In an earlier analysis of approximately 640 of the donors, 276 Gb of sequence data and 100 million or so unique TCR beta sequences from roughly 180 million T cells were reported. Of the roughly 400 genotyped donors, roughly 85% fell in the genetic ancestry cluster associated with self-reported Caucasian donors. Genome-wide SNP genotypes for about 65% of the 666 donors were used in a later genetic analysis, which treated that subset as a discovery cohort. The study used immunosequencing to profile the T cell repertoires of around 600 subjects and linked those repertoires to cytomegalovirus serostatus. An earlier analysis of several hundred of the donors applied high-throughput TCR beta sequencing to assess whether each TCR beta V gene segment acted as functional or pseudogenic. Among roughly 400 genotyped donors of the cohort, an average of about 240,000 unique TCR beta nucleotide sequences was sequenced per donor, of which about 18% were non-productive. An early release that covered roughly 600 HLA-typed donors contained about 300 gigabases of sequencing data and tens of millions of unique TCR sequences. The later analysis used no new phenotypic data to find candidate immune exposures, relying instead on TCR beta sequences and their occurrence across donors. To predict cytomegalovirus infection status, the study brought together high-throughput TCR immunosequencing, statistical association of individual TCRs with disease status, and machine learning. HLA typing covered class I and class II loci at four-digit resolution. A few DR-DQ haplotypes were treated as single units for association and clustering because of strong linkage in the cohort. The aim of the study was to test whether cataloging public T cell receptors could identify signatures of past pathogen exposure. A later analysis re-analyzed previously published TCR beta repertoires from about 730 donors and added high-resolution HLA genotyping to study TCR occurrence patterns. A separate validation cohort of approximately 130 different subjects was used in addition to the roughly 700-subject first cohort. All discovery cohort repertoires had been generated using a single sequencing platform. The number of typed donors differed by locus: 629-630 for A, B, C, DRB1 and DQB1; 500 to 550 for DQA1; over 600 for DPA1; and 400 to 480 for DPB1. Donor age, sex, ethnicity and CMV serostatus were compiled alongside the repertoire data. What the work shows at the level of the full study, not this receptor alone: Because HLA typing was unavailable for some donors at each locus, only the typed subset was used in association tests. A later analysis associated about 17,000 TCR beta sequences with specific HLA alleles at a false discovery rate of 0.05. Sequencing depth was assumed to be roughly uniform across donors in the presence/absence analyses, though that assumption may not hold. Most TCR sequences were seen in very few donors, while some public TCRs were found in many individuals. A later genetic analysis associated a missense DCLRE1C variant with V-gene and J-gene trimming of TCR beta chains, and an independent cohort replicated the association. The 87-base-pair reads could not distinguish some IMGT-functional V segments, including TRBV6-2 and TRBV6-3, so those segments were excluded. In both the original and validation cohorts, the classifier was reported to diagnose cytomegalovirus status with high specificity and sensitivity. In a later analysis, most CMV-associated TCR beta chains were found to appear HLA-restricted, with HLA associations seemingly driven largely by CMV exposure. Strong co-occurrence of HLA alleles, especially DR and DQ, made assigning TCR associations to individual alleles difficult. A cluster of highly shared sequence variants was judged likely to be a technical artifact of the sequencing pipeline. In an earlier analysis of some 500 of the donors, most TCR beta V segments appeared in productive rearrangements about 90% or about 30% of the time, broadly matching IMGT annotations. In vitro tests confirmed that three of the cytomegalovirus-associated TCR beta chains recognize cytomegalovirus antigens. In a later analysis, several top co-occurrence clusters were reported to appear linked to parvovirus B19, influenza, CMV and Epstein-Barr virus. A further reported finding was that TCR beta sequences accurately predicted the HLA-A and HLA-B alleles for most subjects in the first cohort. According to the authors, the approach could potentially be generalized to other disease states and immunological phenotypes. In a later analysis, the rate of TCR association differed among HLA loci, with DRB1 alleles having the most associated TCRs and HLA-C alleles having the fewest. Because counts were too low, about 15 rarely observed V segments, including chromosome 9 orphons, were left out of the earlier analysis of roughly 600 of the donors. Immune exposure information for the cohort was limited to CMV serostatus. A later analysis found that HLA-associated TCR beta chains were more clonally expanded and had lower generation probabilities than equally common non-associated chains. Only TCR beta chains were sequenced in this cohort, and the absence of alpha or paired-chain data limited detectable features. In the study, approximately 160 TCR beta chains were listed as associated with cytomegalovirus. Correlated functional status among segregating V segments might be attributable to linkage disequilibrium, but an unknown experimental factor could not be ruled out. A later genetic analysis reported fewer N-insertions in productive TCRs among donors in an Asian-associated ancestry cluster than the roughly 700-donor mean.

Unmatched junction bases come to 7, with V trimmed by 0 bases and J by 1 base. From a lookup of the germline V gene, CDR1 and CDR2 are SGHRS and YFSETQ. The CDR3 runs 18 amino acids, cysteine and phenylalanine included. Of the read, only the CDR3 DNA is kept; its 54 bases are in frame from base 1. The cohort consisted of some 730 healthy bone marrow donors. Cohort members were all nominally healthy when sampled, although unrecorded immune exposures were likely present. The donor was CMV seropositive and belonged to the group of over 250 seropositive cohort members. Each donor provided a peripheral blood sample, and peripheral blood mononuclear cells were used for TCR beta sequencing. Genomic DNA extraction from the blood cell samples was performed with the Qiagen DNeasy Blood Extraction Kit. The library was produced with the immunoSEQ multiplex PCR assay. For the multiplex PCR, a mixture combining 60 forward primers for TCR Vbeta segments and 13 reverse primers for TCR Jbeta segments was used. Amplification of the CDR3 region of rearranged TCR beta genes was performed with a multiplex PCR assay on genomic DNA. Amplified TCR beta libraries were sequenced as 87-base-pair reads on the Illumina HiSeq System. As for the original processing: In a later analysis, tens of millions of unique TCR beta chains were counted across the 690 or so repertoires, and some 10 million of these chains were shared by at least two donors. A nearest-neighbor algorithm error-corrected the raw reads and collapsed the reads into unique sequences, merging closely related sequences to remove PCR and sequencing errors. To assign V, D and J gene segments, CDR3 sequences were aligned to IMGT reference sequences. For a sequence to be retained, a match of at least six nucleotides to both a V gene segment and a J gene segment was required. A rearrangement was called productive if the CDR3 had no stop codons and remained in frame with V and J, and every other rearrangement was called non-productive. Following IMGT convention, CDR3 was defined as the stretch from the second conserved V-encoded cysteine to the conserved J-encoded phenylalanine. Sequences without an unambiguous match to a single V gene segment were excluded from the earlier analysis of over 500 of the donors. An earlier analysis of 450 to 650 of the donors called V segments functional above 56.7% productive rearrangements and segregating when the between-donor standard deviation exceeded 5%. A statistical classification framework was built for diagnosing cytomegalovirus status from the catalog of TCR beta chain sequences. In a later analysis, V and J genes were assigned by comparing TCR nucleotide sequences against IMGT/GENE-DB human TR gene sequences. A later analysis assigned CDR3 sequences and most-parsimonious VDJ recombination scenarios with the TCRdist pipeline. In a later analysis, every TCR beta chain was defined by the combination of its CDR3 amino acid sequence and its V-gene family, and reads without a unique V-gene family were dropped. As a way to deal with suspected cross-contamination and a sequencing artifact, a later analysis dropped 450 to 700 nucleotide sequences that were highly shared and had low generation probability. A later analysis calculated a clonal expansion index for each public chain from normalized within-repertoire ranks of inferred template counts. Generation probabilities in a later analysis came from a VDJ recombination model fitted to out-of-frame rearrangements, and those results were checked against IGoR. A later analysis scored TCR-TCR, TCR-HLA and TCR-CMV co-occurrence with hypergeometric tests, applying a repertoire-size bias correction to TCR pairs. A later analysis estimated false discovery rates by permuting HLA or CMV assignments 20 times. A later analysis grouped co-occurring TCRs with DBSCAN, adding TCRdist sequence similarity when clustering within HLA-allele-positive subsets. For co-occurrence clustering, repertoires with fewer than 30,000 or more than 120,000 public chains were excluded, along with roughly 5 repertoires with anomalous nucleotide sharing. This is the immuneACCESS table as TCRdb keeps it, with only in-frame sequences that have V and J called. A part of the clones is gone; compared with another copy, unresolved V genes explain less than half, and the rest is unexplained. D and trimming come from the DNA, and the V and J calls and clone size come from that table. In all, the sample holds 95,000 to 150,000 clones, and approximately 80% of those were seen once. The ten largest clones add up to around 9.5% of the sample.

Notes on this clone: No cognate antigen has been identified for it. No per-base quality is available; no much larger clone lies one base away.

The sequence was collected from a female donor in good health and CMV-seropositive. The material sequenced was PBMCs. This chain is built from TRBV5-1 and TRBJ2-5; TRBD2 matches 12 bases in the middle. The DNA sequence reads TGCGCCAGCAGCTTGGGGACTAGCGGGGCCATATTCCAAGAGACCCAGTACTTC. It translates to CASSLGTSGAIFQETQYF.